This T cell receptor beta chain was observed in a study of human T cells and chemical hapten exposure. TCRdb reprocessed the RACE reads via MiXCR and lists one record per CDR3 protein. Of under 200,000 distinct CDR3 sequences in the sample, around a quarter were seen once. This clonotype was detected only a few times. This CDR3 spans 15 amino acids. CDR1 MNHEY and CDR2 SMNVEV come from the germline V gene (reference sequence). Trimming took off 4 bases at V and 0 bases at J, with 10 bases between the two ends. Time point described: patch test 3, about 24 weeks after DPC sensitization. Noted treatment: therapeutic diphenylcyclopropenone sensitization with weekly scalp DPC.

This clonotype was obtained from a woman in her late teens or twenties with alopecia areata. Some clones in this sample may be carry-over from other donors' samples. The sample here was whole blood, taken in connection with sensitization to the hapten diphenylcyclopropenone (DPC). This chain links TRBV27 with TRBJ1-5; D is possibly TRBD1 (6 bases). CDR3 region: CASSSGQYSNQPQHF. For the CDR3, the DNA is TGTGCCAGCAGTTCCGGACAGTATAGCAATCAGCCCCAGCATTTT.